This record looks at one T cell receptor beta chain sequence and its context. As yet, its antigen is unknown. Per germline, CDR1 LGHNA and CDR2 YNFKEQ. The CDR3 extends over 16 amino acids. V lost 0 bases and J lost 3, with 12 bases in between. With 60 Vbeta and 13 Jbeta primers, the PCR was carried out. The repertoire was sequenced with immunoSEQ multiplex PCR; TCRdb's copy has only in-frame clones and lacks some. The sample has roughly 130,000 clones; roughly 74% are singletons. This entry comes from a study of cytomegalovirus exposure and HLA in healthy donors. Study-wide results and limits: Presence/absence analyses took donor sequencing depth as roughly uniform.

The rearrangement joins TRBV4-2 to TRBJ2-1; D might be TRBD2 (7 bases). Sequencing was carried out using PBMCs. The clonotype was recovered from a man in his forties in good health and CMV-seropositive. The CDR3, as DNA: TGTGCCAGCAGCCAAGATGAGGGAGGGGGCTACAATGAGCAGTTCTTC. This gives the protein CASSQDEGGGYNEQFF.